This TCR beta chain was identified during a study of shared clonotypes between healthy human individuals. The wider study: Samples came from a couple of female and a few male donors aged 18 to 49.

Germline-derived CDR1 and CDR2 are SGHAT and FQNNGV. The CDR3 runs 12 residues. V shed 1 base and J shed 8 bases, with 6 bases lying between them. Remarks on this clone: At the DNA level, this CDR3 is encoded by other sequences in the same sample as well.

Sorted-subset replicate PCRs used 200 ng DNA, around 31,000 T cell genomes. TCRdb's table, derived via immunoSEQ multiplex PCR, lists solely in-frame clones and lacks some. Among about 1 million clones, 65% to 75% were seen once, and the ten largest hold around 1.5%. Only Caucasian adults living in Nashville, Tennessee served as donors. The TCR was taken from a man aged 18 to 30 in good health. The chain combines TRBV11-2 with TRBJ2-1, with D unresolved. Sequenced material: memory CD4+ T cells sorted from blood. Stated subset: CD45RA-negative fraction. The CDR3 protein is CASSLGGDEQFF. The CDR3 coding sequence is TGTGCCAGCAGCTTAGGAGGAGATGAGCAGTTCTTC.